The T cell receptor beta chain described here comes from a study of identical twins. MiXCR was run by TCRdb on the 5' RACE reads, yielding one entry per CDR3 protein. The sample has approximately 890,000 distinct CDR3 sequences; about 12% are singletons. The CDR3 is 14 residues long. CDR1 and CDR2 (germline): ENHRY, SYGVKD. V lost 4 bases to trimming and J lost 2 bases, with 9 bases between them. This clonotype was seen repeatedly, ten times or more. Another study also made use of these data, one on yellow fever vaccine responses in identical twins.

The TCR comes from a woman between 18 and 30 years old in good health. This chain links TRBV10-3 with TRBJ2-1; no reliable D call. Sample: PBMCs. The CDR3 sequence is CAISGGETYNEQFF. The CDR3 region has the DNA TGTGCCATCAGTGGCGGAGAGACCTACAATGAGCAGTTCTTC.